These 28 T cell receptor beta chains originate from one sample sequenced in a study of blood T cell repertoires in COVID-19 (dated by TCRdb to 2020 to 2021). Library preparation employed the immunoSEQ multiplex PCR assay. The clones in this table, taken by TCRdb from immuneACCESS, are in-frame only. Not every clone is retained; where verified, under half of the shortfall comes from an unresolved V gene, and the cause of the rest is unknown. This sample has roughly 190,000 clones in its table, and about 87% of those were observed once. 3.7% of the sample is held by the ten biggest clonotypes. Sequenced material: peripheral blood. Source of these receptors: a man aged 18 to 30 with active or convalescent COVID-19.

V usage is TRBV27 and J usage is TRBJ2-3, with TRBD1 as a possible D gene (6 bases). The CDR3 runs to 17 residues. CDR1 is MNHEY and CDR2 is SMNVEV in the germline V gene (reference sequence). V shed 1 base and J shed 0 bases, with 14 bases lying between them. DNA of the CDR3: TGTGCCAGCAGTTTATATCATGGGGGCTCTAGCACAGATACGCAGTATTTT. Its protein product is CASSLYHGGSSTDTQYF.

The chain links TRBV14 to TRBJ1-5; no clear D gene. Trimming left V 1 base short and J 4 bases short, with 5 bases between. The CDR3 loop spans 13 amino acids. The germline gives CDR1 SGHDN, CDR2 FVKESK. The CDR3 nucleotides read TGTGCCAGCAGCCAAGGGCCGAATCAGCCCCAGCATTTT. Encoded protein: CASSQGPNQPQHF.

This clone is a singleton in its sample. V and J are TRBV27 and TRBJ2-5; perhaps TRBD2 as D (5 bases). Germline CDR1 and CDR2: MNHEY and SMNVEV (reference sequence). V was shortened by 6 bases and J by 5 bases, with 22 bases between the two germline ends. The CDR3 spans 16 residues. The CDR3 sequence: CASSPWAGGPIETQYF. The CDR3 DNA is TGTGCCAGCAGCCCATGGGCGGGTGGACCTATCGAGACCCAGTACTTC.

The chain links TRBV9 to TRBJ2-1; D is possibly TRBD2 (6 bases). The CDR3 consists of 11 residues. The germline V gene has CDR1 SGDLS and CDR2 YYNGEE. Trimming shortened V by 3 bases and J by 10 bases, and 8 bases separated the two germline ends. CDR3 loop: CASSGGVEQFF. In DNA form, the CDR3 reads TGTGCCAGCAGCGGGGGGGTCGAGCAGTTCTTC.

The rearrangement uses TRBV11-2 and TRBJ2-2; TRBD2 matches 12 bases. Germline V CDR1 and CDR2: SGHAT, FQNNGV. This CDR3 is built from 16 residues. V trimming: 3 bases; J trimming: 6 bases; junction bases outside the gene matches: 5. CDR3 in amino acids: CASSLASGGAAGELFF. The CDR3 region has the DNA TGTGCCAGCAGCTTGGCTAGCGGGGGGGCCGCCGGGGAGCTGTTTTTT.

V usage is TRBV18 and J usage is TRBJ2-7; 12 bases line up with TRBD1. J gave up 5 bases and V 5 bases, and 7 bases lay outside the gene matches. This CDR3 has 15 residues. Germline V lookup: CDR1 KGHSH, CDR2 LQKENI. The CDR3 loop reads CASSFAGTGGDEQYF. CDR3 bases: TGTGCCAGCTCATTCGCCGGGACAGGGGGCGACGAGCAGTACTTC. The complete variable domain, with remaining parts taken from reference TRBV18 and TRBJ2-7, reads NAGVMQNPRHLVRRRGQEARLRCSPMKGHSHVYWYRQLPEEGLKFMVYLQKENIIDESGMPKERFSAEFPKEGPSILRIQQVVRGDSAAYFCASSFAGTGGDEQYFGPGTRLTVT.

The chain has TRBV4-2 and TRBJ2-5; perhaps TRBD2 as D (6 bases). V gave up 4 bases and J gave up 5 bases, with 14 bases separating them. This CDR3 has 14 residues. Looked up from germline, CDR1 is LGHNA and CDR2 is YNFKEQ. The CDR3, as DNA: TGTGCCAGCAGCCTCGCGGGGACCGAGGAGACCCAGTACTTC. Protein product: CASSLAGTEETQYF.

The chain recombines TRBV24-1 with TRBJ1-4, with TRBD1 as a possible D gene (5 bases). The ends were cut back, 4 bases at V and 8 bases at J, with 10 bases in the middle. This CDR3 has 13 residues. CDR1 KGHDR and CDR2 SFDVKD come from the germline V gene. CDR3 residues: CATSDRAGEKLFF. As DNA, the CDR3 is TGTGCCACCAGTGACAGGGCAGGGGAAAAACTGTTTTTT.

The rearrangement joins TRBV7-2 to TRBJ2-7; 12 nucleotides line up with TRBD2. The CDR3 contains 15 residues. Trimming cost V 1 base and J 5 bases; bases outside gene matches: 3. The germline V gene has CDR1 SGHTA and CDR2 FQGNSA. The CDR3 coding sequence is TGTGCCAGCAGCTTAGGACTAGCGGGAGCGGACGAGCAGTACTTC. Residues: CASSLGLAGADEQYF.

This clone was counted a few times. This chain links TRBV7-9 with TRBJ1-1; D may be TRBD1 (6 bases). Germline V gene sequence: CDR1 SEHNR, CDR2 FQNEAQ (reference sequence). The CDR3 covers 15 residues. V was trimmed by 4 bases and J by 1 base, leaving 13 bases between them. CDR3 DNA sequence: TGTGCCAGCAGCTCCCGGGACAAGGCGAACACTGAAGCTTTCTTT. Protein sequence: CASSSRDKANTEAFF.

This chain connects TRBV11-3 to TRBJ2-7; D possibly corresponds to TRBD1 (6 bases). This CDR3 region has 14 residues. V gave up 1 base and J gave up 4 bases, with 11 bases separating them. CDR1 is SGHNT, CDR2 YENEEA, per germline. CDR3: CASSLVQGPYEQYF. CDR3 in DNA: TGTGCCAGCAGCTTAGTCCAGGGGCCATACGAGCAGTACTTC.

This sequence joins TRBV7-9 and TRBJ2-7; 7 bases match TRBD1. Germline V gene lookup returns CDR1 SEHNR and CDR2 FQNEAQ (reference sequence). The CDR3 runs 15 residues. V lost 6 bases to trimming and J lost 0 bases; unmatched junction nucleotides: 8. In nucleotides, the CDR3 is TGTGCCAGCAGTCCCGGACAGGTGCTCTCCTACGAGCAGTACTTC. As protein: CASSPGQVLSYEQYF.

The chain couples TRBV5-1 to TRBJ2-5; D uncertain. CDR1 is SGHRS and CDR2 is YFSETQ in the germline V gene. This CDR3 spans 14 amino acids. The V end was cut by 1 base, the J end by 3 bases, with 10 bases between. CDR3 nucleotide sequence: TGCGCCAGCAGCTTGCGCATCGCGGAAGAGACCCAGTACTTC. The encoded protein is CASSLRIAEETQYF.

V gene TRBV18 combines with J gene TRBJ2-5; D unclear. CDR3 length equals 13 residues. The V end lost 6 bases, the J end lost 4 bases, and 12 bases lay between the germline ends. CDR1 and CDR2 (germline): KGHSH, LQKENI. CDR3 DNA sequence: TGTGCCAGCTCCCCCTCCCCGGGAGAGACCCAGTACTTC. Amino acids: CASSPSPGETQYF.

The chain recombines TRBV28 with TRBJ1-1, with D perhaps matching TRBD1 (6 bases). Between the trimmed V and J ends, which lost 5 bases and 8 bases, there was a span of 21 bases. The CDR3 has 15 amino acids. CDR1 and CDR2 from the germline V gene are MDHEN and SYDVKM. The CDR3 loop is CASSPNPTGRSEAFF. CDR3 DNA: TGTGCCAGCAGTCCTAATCCGACAGGAAGATCAGAAGCTTTCTTT.

Only a few counts were recorded for this clone. V is TRBV24-1 and J is TRBJ1-1; D is unclear. The V end lost 9 bases, the J end lost 4 bases, and 11 bases lay between the germline ends. Germline-derived CDR1 and CDR2 are KGHDR and SFDVKD. The length of the CDR3 is 12 residues. As DNA, the CDR3 is TGTGCCACCTCCGGCGGTGGCACTGAAGCTTTCTTT. Protein product: CATSGGGTEAFF.

J is TRBJ2-1 and V is TRBV7-9, with 10 bases aligning to TRBD2. The CDR3 totals 15 residues. After removal of 3 bases from V and 9 bases from J, the junction contained 8 bases not matched to a gene. CDR1 is SEHNR, CDR2 FQNEAQ, per germline (reference sequence). The CDR3 region is CASSLGTSESGEQFF. CDR3 coding DNA: TGTGCCAGCAGCTTGGGGACTAGCGAGTCGGGTGAGCAGTTCTTC.

V is TRBV9 and J is TRBJ1-4; D unresolved. V was shortened by 0 bases and J by 7 bases, with 19 bases between the two germline ends. The CDR3 is 17 residues long. From germline, CDR1 is SGDLS and CDR2 YYNGEE. The CDR3 bases are TGTGCCAGCAGCGTAGGGGCAGCTGTTGCGTATGGTGAAAAACTGTTTTTT. Translating gives CASSVGAAVAYGEKLFF. Looking up the rest from reference TRBV9 and TRBJ1-4 gives the full variable domain: DSGVTQTPKHLITATGQRVTLRCSPRSGDLSVYWYQQSLDQGLQFLIQYYNGEERAKGNILERFSAQQFPDLHSELNLSSLELGDSALYFCASSVGAAVAYGEKLFFGSGTQLSVL.

This rearrangement joins TRBV28 to TRBJ2-1; D possibly corresponds to TRBD1 (5 bases). V was trimmed by 3 bases and J by 1 base, leaving 10 bases between them. The germline V gene encodes CDR1 MDHEN and CDR2 SYDVKM. There are 15 residues in the CDR3. The CDR3 spells CASSFWGRSYNEQFF. The DNA for the CDR3 is TGTGCCAGCAGTTTCTGGGGCAGATCCTACAATGAGCAGTTCTTC.

There are a few counts of this clone. This chain links TRBV2 with TRBJ1-1; 9 positions agree with TRBD1. Germline CDR1 reads SNHLY; CDR2 reads FYNNEI. This CDR3 region has 15 residues. The trim removed 6 bases at V and 4 bases at J, leaving 9 bases unmatched. CDR3: CASRITGGSGTEAFF. Here the CDR3 DNA reads TGTGCCAGCAGGATTACAGGGGGCTCGGGCACTGAAGCTTTCTTT.

The genes are TRBV5-8 and TRBJ2-7; D call uncertain. This CDR3 spans 14 amino acids. V was trimmed by 0 bases and J by 0 bases, leaving 7 bases between them. The germline V gene encodes CDR1 SGHTS and CDR2 YDEGEE. The CDR3 reads CASSLGPSSYEQYV. In nucleotides, the CDR3 is TGTGCCAGCAGCTTGGGGCCCAGCTCCTACGAGCAGTACGTC.

This clone has only a few counts. The V and J genes are TRBV13 and TRBJ1-3; D ambiguous. This CDR3 is 13 amino acids long. V was trimmed by 6 bases and J by 3 bases, leaving 9 bases between them. Germline CDR1 PRHDT, CDR2 FYEKMQ (reference sequence). The DNA for the CDR3 is TGTGCCAGCAGTTCTGAACTTGGAAACACCATATATTTT. It translates to CASSSELGNTIYF.

CDR3 coding DNA: TGCGCCAGCAGCCCCGTAGGGGGTAGGGCTGGCTACACCTTC. Encoded protein: CASSPVGGRAGYTF. The chain links TRBV5-1 to TRBJ1-2, with D tentatively TRBD1 (6 bases). Trimming shortened V by 4 bases and J by 7 bases, and 17 bases separated the two germline ends. The CDR3 sequence is 14 residues long. CDR1 and CDR2 (germline): SGHRS, YFSETQ.

The gene calls are TRBV19 and TRBJ2-2; the match to TRBD1 covers 10 bases. The CDR3 runs 14 residues. V gave up 5 bases and J gave up 6 bases; unmatched junction bases: 3. Germline lookup yields CDR1 LNHDA and CDR2 SQIVND (reference sequence). Written as DNA, the CDR3 is TGTGCCAGTAGTGGGGGGACAGGGGCCGGGGAGCTGTTTTTT. As protein: CASSGGTGAGELFF.

The table lists this clone with a few counts. The V call is TRBV6-5, the J call TRBJ1-1, with 10 bases aligning to TRBD1. Germline V gene lookup returns CDR1 MNHEY and CDR2 SVGAGI. V lost 6 bases to trimming and J lost 4 bases; unmatched junction nucleotides: 8. This CDR3 contains 15 residues. CDR3 DNA: TGTGCCAGCAGCCCCACTAGGGACAGGGGCACTGAAGCTTTCTTT. Encoded protein: CASSPTRDRGTEAFF.

The rearrangement joins TRBV9 to TRBJ1-6; possible D gene TRBD1, 5 bases. The CDR3 is 15 residues long. The V gene's germline CDR1 is SGDLS and CDR2 YYNGEE. The CDR3, as DNA: TGTGCATCCGGGACTCCAGAGGCCTATAATTCACCCCTCCACTTT. Protein: CASGTPEAYNSPLHF.

The chain is built from TRBV5-5 and TRBJ1-2; D might be TRBD1 (5 bases). This CDR3 is 13 amino acids long. Trimming removed 0 bases from V and 5 bases from J, with 8 bases in between. Germline CDR1 is SGHKS and CDR2 is YYEKEE (reference sequence). The CDR3 reads CASSLERQYGYTF. The CDR3 coding sequence is TGTGCCAGCAGCTTGGAGAGACAGTATGGCTACACCTTC.

The rearrangement uses TRBV28 and TRBJ2-3; TRBD2 matches 12 bases. This CDR3 contains 17 residues. Germline loops: CDR1 MDHEN, CDR2 SYDVKM. The junction had 7 bases not matched to a gene; V was cut back by 5 bases and J by 1 base. The CDR3 here is CASSRLAGGRGTDTQYF. For the CDR3, the DNA is TGTGCCAGCAGTCGGCTAGCGGGGGGGCGGGGCACAGATACGCAGTATTTT.